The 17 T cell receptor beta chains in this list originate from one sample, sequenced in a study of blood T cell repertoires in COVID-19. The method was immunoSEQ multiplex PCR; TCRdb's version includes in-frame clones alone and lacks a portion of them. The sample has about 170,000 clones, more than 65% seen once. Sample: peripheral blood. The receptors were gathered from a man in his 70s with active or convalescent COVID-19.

The CDR3 is CASRQSSPFQPLHF. The CDR3 nucleotides read TGCGCCAGTCGACAGTCATCCCCGTTTCAGCCCCTCCACTTT. The genes are TRBV5-1 and TRBJ1-6; D may be TRBD1 (5 bases). This CDR3 contains 14 residues. Germline CDR1 is SGHRS and CDR2 is YFSETQ. V lost 8 bases, J lost 13 bases, and 22 bases lay in between.

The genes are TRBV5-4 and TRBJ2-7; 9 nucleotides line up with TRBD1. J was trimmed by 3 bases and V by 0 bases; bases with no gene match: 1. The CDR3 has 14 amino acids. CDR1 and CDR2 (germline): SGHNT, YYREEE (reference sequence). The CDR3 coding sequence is TGTGCCAGCAGCTTGGACAGGGGGCTCTACGAGCAGTACTTC. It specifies CASSLDRGLYEQYF.

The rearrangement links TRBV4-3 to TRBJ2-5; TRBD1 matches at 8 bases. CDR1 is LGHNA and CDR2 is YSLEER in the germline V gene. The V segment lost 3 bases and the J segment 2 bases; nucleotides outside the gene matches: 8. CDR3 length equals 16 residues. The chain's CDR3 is CASSQGRTGPQETQYF. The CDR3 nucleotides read TGCGCCAGCAGCCAGGGCCGGACAGGGCCACAAGAGACCCAGTACTTC.

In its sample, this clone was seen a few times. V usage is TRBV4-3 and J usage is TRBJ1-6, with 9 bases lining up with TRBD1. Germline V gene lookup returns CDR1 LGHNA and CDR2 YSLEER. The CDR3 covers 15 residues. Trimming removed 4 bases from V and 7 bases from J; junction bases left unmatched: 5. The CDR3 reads CASSLSGTGNSPLHF. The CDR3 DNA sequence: TGCGCCAGCAGCCTTTCCGGGACAGGGAATTCACCCCTCCACTTT.

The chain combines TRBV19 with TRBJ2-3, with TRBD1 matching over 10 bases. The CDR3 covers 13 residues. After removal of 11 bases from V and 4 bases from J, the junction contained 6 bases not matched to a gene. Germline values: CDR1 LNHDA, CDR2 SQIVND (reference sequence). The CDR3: CAGGDRGSDTQYF. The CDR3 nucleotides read TGTGCCGGCGGGGACAGGGGCTCAGATACGCAGTATTTT. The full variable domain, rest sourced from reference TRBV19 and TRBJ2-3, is DGGITQSPKYLFRKEGQNVTLSCEQNLNHDAMYWYRQDPGQGLRLIYYSQIVNDFQKGDIAEGYSVSREKKESFPLTVTSAQKNPTAFYLCAGGDRGSDTQYFGPGTRLTVL.

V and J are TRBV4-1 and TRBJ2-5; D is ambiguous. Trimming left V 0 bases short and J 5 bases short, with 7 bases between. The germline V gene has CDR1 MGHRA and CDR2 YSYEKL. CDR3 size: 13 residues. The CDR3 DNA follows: TGCGCCAGCAGCCAAGATTGGGCGGAGACCCAGTACTTC. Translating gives CASSQDWAETQYF.

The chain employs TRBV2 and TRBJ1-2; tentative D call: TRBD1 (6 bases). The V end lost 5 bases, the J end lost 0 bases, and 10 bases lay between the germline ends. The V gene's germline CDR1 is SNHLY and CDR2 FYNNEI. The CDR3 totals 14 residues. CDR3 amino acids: CASSRQVANYGYTF. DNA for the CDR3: TGTGCCAGCAGTAGACAGGTTGCTAACTATGGCTACACCTTC.

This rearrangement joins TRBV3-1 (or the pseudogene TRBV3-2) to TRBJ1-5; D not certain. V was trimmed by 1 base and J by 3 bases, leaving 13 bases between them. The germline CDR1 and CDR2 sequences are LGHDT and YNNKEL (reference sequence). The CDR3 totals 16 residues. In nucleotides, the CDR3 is TGTGCCAGCAGCCAAGGAAGCGGGGAGTTCAATCAGCCCCAGCATTTT. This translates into CASSQGSGEFNQPQHF.

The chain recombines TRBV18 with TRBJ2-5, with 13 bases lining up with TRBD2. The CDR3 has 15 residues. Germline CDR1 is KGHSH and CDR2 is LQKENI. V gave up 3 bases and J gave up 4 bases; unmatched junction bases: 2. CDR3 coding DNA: TGTGCCAGCTCACCTGGACTAGCGGGAGCAGAGACCCAGTACTTC. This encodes CASSPGLAGAETQYF.

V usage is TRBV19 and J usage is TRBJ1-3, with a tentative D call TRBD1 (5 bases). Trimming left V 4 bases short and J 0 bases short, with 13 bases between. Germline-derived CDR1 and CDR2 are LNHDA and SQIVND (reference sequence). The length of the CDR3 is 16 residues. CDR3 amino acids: CASSRKTDRSGNTIYF. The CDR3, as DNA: TGTGCCAGTAGTAGAAAGACAGACCGCTCTGGAAACACCATATATTTT. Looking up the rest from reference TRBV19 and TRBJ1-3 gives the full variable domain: DGGITQSPKYLFRKEGQNVTLSCEQNLNHDAMYWYRQDPGQGLRLIYYSQIVNDFQKGDIAEGYSVSREKKESFPLTVTSAQKNPTAFYLCASSRKTDRSGNTIYFGEGSWLTVV.

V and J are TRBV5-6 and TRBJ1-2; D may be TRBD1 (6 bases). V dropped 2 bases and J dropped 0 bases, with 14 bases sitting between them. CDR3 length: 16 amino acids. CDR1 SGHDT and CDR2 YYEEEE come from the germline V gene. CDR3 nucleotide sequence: TGTGCCAGCAGCTTAAGGGGGAGCTACACTAACTATGGCTACACCTTC. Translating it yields CASSLRGSYTNYGYTF.

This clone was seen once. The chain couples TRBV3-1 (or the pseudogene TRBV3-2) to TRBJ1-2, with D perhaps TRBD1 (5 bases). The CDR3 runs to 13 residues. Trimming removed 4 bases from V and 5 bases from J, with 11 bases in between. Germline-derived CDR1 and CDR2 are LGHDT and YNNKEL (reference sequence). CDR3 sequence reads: CASSRSGGYGYTF. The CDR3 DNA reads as TGTGCCAGCAGCCGGAGCGGGGGATATGGCTACACCTTC.

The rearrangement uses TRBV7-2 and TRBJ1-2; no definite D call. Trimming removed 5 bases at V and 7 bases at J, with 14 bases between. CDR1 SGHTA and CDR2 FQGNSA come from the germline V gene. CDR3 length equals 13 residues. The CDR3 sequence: CASSLLGAAGYTF. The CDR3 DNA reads TGTGCCAGCAGCCTACTAGGTGCAGCTGGCTACACCTTC.

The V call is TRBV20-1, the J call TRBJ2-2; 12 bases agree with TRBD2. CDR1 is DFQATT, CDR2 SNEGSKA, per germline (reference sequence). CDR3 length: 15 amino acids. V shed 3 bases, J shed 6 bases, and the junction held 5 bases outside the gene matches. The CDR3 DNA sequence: TGCAGTGCTAGTTTGACTAGCGGGAGTGCCGGGGAGCTGTTTTTT. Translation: CSASLTSGSAGELFF.

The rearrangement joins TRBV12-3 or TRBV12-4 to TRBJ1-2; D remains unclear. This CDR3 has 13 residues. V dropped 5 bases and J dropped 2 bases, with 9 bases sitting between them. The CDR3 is CASSPNGNYGYTF. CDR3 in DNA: TGTGCCAGCAGTCCGAACGGGAACTATGGCTACACCTTC.

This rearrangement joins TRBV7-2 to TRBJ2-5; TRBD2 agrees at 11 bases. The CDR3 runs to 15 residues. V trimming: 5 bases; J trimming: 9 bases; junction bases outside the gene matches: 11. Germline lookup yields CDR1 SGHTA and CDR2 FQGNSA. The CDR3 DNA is TGTGCCAGCAGCCTCGAAATGGGACTAGCGGTGGCCCAGTACTTC. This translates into CASSLEMGLAVAQYF.

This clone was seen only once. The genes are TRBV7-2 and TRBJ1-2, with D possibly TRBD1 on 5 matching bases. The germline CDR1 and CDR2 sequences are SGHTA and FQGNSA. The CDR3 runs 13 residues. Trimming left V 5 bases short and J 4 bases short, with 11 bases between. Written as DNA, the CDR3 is TGTGCCAGCAGCCCCAGGGTCCCCTATGGCTACACCTTC. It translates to CASSPRVPYGYTF.